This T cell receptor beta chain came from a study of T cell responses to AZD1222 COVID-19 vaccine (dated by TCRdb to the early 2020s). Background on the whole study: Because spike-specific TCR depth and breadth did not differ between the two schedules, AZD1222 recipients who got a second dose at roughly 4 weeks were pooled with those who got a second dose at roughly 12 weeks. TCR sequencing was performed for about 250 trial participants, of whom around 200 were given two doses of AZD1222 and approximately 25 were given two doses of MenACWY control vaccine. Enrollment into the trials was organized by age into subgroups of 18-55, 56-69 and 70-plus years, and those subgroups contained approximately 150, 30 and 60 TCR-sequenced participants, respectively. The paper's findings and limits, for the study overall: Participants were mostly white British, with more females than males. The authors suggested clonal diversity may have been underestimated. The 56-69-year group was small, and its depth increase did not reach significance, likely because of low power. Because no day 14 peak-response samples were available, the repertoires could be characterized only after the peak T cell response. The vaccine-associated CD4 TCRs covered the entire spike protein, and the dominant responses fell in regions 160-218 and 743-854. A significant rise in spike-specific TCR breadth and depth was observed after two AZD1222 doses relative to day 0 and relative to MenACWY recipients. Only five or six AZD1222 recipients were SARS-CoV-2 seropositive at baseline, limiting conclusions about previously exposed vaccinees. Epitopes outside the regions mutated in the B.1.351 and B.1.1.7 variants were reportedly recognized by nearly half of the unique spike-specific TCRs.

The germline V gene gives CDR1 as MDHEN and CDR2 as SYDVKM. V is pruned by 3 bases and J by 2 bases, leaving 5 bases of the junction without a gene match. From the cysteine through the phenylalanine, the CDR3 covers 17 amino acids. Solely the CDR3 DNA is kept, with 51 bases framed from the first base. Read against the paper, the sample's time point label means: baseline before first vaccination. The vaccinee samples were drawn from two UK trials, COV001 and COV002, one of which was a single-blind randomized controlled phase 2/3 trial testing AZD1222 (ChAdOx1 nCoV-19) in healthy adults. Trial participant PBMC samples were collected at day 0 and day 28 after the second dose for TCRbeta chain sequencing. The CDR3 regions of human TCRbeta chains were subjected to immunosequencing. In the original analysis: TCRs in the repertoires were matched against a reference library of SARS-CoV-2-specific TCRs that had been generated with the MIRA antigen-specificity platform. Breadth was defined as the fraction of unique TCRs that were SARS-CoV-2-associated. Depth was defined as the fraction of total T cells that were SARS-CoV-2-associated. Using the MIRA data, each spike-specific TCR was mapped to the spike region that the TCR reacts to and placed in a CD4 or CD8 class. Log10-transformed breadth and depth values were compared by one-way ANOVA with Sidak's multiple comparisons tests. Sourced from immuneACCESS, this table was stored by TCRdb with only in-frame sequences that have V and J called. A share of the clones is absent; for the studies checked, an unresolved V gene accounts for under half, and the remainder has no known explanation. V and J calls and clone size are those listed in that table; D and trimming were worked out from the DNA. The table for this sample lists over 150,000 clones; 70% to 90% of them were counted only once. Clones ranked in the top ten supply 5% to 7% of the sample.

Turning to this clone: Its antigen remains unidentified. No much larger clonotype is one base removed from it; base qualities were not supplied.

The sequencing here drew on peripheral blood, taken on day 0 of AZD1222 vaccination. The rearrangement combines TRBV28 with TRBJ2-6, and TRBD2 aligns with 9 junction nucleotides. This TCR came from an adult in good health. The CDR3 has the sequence CASSFSGRNPGANVLTF. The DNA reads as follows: TGTGCCAGCAGTTTTAGCGGGAGAAACCCTGGGGCCAACGTCCTGACTTTC.